This TCR beta chain was retrieved from a study of memory CD4+ T cells and cytomegalovirus serostatus (dated by TCRdb to 2018 to 2020). As for the study more broadly: A total of 33 healthy Belgian adults, of whom 9 were CMV seropositive and approximately 24 were CMV seronegative, were included in the cohort. CD4+ memory TCRbeta repertoires of a Belgian cohort with known cytomegalovirus serostatus were sequenced in order to replicate a published TCR-based CMV serostatus classifier.

A FACSAria II was used to sort memory CD4+ T cells, defined as single viable CD3+CD4+CD8-CD45RO+ cells. To determine CMV serostatus, a Roche Elecsys assay was used that detects serum IgG against CMV pp150, pp28, p38 and p52. Once the samples were thawed, total CD4+ T cells were enriched through positive selection using CD4 magnetic microbeads. The samples came from a different study that was designed specifically to examine the CD4+ T cell memory repertoire. Peripheral blood mononuclear cells were isolated and cryopreserved according to standard operating procedures, and serum was stored at -80 degrees C. CD3-PerCP (BW264/56), CD4-APC (RPA-T4), CD45RO-PE (UCHT1) and CD8-Pacific Orange (3B5) antibodies were used for staining, and non-viable cells were excluded with Sytox blue. The investigation overall reported the following: Among the 150 to 200 previously reported CMV-associated TCRbeta sequences, approximately 67 showed up in the CD4+ memory repertoires, with each one found in between one and five individuals. For predicting CMV serostatus, the median bootstrapped AUC was about 0.95 using the original framework and about 0.9 using a US-trained random forest. On the Belgian cohort, the classifier built on the original framework reached a median bootstrapped AUC of almost 0.96, with a 95% CI of 0.76-1.00. The results were interpreted as suggesting that the CMV-associated TCR signature is mostly present in the CD4+ memory repertoire. Only CD4+CD45RO+ memory cells were sequenced, in contrast to the original study, in which naive and memory CD4+ and CD8+ populations were covered.

On this clone itself: No antigen is known for it. The sample holds no much larger clone one base away, and base qualities are not on file.

The CDR3 spans 14 residues, from the cysteine through the phenylalanine. Only the CDR3 DNA stays, 42 bases, in frame from base 1. Deletion took 6 bases off V and 4 bases off J, with a span of 14 bases between the germline ends. CDR1 and CDR2, looked up from the germline V gene, are MDHEN and SYDVKM. The Quick-DNA Microprep Kit was used to extract genomic DNA from the sorted cells. Amplification of TCRbeta DNA was done with the immunoSEQ hsTCRbeta kit, following the protocol from the manufacturer. TCRbeta libraries were sequenced on an Illumina MiSeq instrument. The authors' analysis ran thus. Once out-of-frame sequences had been removed, a few million distinct TCRbeta sequences were left, which works out to an average of about 67,000 per individual. Each individual was scored by the count of 150 to 200 previously reported CMV-associated TCRbeta sequences and the total productive distinct TCRbeta count. A beta-binomial model was reimplemented in Python, and scikit-learn random forests with default parameters were trained on data from the US cohort. Classifier performance on the Belgian cohort was reported as the median AUC with percentile confidence intervals calculated over 10,000 bootstrap iterations. TCRdb took over this immuneACCESS table, retaining in-frame rearrangements with V and J assigned. Such tables are incomplete; in checked studies, under half of the missing clones stem from an unresolved V gene, and the remainder is unexplained. D and trimming come from the DNA, and the V and J calls and clone size come from that table. The sample includes approximately 60,000 clones, with roughly 77% observed a single time. Together, the top ten hold around 2.5% of the sample.

The specimen was memory CD4+ T cells from blood. The receptor comes from an adult in good health and CMV-seropositive. The rearrangement joined TRBV28 to TRBJ2-3, with a tentative D gene TRBD2 over 5 matching bases. The CDR3 region: CASRTLTRADTQYF. The DNA sequence follows: TGTGCCAGCAGGACCCTTACTAGAGCAGATACGCAGTATTTT.